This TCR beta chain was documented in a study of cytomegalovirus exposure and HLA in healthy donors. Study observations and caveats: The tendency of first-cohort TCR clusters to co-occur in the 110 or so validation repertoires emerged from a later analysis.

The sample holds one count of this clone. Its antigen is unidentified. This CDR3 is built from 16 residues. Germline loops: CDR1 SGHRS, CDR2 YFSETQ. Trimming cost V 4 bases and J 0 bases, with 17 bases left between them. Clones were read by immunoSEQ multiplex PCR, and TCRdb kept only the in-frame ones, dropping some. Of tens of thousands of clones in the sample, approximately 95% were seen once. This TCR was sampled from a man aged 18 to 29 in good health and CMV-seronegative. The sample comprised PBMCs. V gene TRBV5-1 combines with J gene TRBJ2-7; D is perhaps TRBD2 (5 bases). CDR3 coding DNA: TGCGCCAGCAGCCCGTTGGGAGTTCACCGCTCCTACGAGCAGTACTTC. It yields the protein CASSPLGVHRSYEQYF.